This passage covers 27 T cell receptor beta chains from one sample sequenced in a study of identical twins. MiXCR, run by TCRdb on the 5' RACE reads, gives a single entry per CDR3 protein. Here the sample spans 500,000 to 650,000 distinct CDR3 sequences, around 24% being singletons. Another study also made use of these data, one on yellow fever vaccine responses in identical twins.

Sequencing was done on a sample of CD4+ T cells sorted from blood. These receptors were taken from a woman aged 18-29 years in good health.

This clonotype was detected a few times. J is TRBJ2-2 and V is TRBV19, with 7 positions matching TRBD2. CDR1 is LNHDA, CDR2 SQIVND, per germline (reference sequence). With 7 bases clipped from V and 7 bases from J, the junction kept 9 bases outside the gene matches. This CDR3 region has 14 residues. CDR3 protein: CASTGREGFGELFF. The DNA for the CDR3 is TGTGCCAGTACGGGCAGGGAGGGGTTCGGGGAGCTGTTTTTT.

This clonotype was recorded at least ten times. The genes are TRBV12-3 or TRBV12-4 and TRBJ2-1, with 9 bases matching TRBD1. This CDR3 is built from 17 residues. The J segment lost 6 bases and the V segment lost 5 bases, leaving 14 bases of the junction unmatched. The CDR3: CASSHRGPQEHGNEQFF. The CDR3 DNA sequence: TGTGCCAGCAGTCACAGGGGGCCTCAAGAGCATGGCAATGAGCAGTTCTTC.

The chain recombines TRBV4-2 with TRBJ1-1; 7 nucleotides line up with TRBD1. Germline loops: CDR1 LGHNA, CDR2 YNFKEQ. CDR3 length: 15 amino acids. V gave up 3 bases and J gave up 3 bases; unmatched junction bases: 7. In DNA, the CDR3 is TGTGCCAGCAGCCAGGTGGACAGGCAAGACACTGAAGCTTTCTTT. Amino acid sequence: CASSQVDRQDTEAFF.

The chain uses TRBV10-3 and TRBJ2-1; 11 nucleotides match TRBD2. Trimming cost V 6 bases and J 8 bases; bases outside gene matches: 12. CDR3 length equals 16 residues. CDR1 and CDR2 (germline): ENHRY, SYGVKD. CDR3 loop: CAIRANSGRDRDEQFF. CDR3 bases: TGTGCCATCAGGGCGAATAGCGGGAGGGACCGGGATGAGCAGTTCTTC.

The gene calls are TRBV9 and TRBJ2-5; 7 nucleotides match TRBD2. The CDR3 covers 16 residues. Trimming took 6 bases from V and 4 from J; bases not matched to a gene: 15. Germline assignment: CDR1 SGDLS and CDR2 YYNGEE. The CDR3 protein is CASTPRSGGSGETQYF. Written as DNA, the CDR3 is TGTGCCAGCACCCCCCGGTCGGGCGGGAGTGGAGAGACCCAGTACTTC. The variable domain in full, with the rest retrieved from reference TRBV9 and TRBJ2-5, is DSGVTQTPKHLITATGQRVTLRCSPRSGDLSVYWYQQSLDQGLQFLIQYYNGEERAKGNILERFSAQQFPDLHSELNLSSLELGDSALYFCASTPRSGGSGETQYFGPGTRLLVL.

This chain uses TRBV2 with TRBJ2-7; weak D call: TRBD2 (6 bases). Germline V gene sequence: CDR1 SNHLY, CDR2 FYNNEI. This CDR3 is built from 12 residues. V lost 2 bases, J lost 6 bases, and 8 bases lay in between. The CDR3 loop reads CASSEQGLEQYV. The CDR3 DNA sequence: TGTGCCAGCAGTGAACAGGGACTCGAGCAGTACGTC.

The table lists this clonotype with a few counts. CDR3 bases: TGTGCCAGCACCTTCACGAAGGGGATATACACCGGGGAGCTGTTTTTT. The encoded protein is CASTFTKGIYTGELFF. V usage is TRBV7-3 and J usage is TRBJ2-2, with D maybe TRBD1 (5 bases). This CDR3 spans 16 amino acids. Germline assignment: CDR1 SGHTA and CDR2 FQGTGA. The V and J ends lost 7 bases and 3 bases respectively, with 18 bases between them.

This clonotype was observed a handful of times. V gene TRBV5-1 combines with J gene TRBJ2-1; the match to TRBD2 covers 12 bases. There are 14 residues in the CDR3. Per the germline V gene, CDR1 is SGHRS and CDR2 is YFSETQ. V trimming: 7 bases; J trimming: 5 bases; junction bases outside the gene matches: 4. The CDR3 reads CASGTSGGHNEQFF. CDR3 nucleotides: TGCGCCAGCGGAACTAGCGGGGGGCACAATGAGCAGTTCTTC. The full variable domain, its missing parts supplied by reference TRBV5-1 and TRBJ2-1, is KAGVTQTPRYLIKTRGQQVTLSCSPISGHRSVSWYQQTPGQGLQFLFEYFSETQRNKGNFPGRFSGRQFSNSRSEMNVSTLELGDSALYLCASGTSGGHNEQFFGPGTRLTVL.

This clonotype was seen only a few times. J is TRBJ2-3 and V is TRBV5-1; TRBD1 might be the D (6 bases). This CDR3 spans 21 amino acids. The V and J ends lost 4 bases and 0 bases respectively, with 30 bases between them. Germline V gene sequence: CDR1 SGHRS, CDR2 YFSETQ. CDR3 sequence: CASSLPGQLILRSPSTDTQYF. The CDR3 DNA reads TGCGCCAGCAGCCTACCCGGACAGTTGATACTTAGATCTCCTAGCACAGATACGCAGTATTTT. The full variable domain, its missing parts supplied by reference TRBV5-1 and TRBJ2-3, is KAGVTQTPRYLIKTRGQQVTLSCSPISGHRSVSWYQQTPGQGLQFLFEYFSETQRNKGNFPGRFSGRQFSNSRSEMNVSTLELGDSALYLCASSLPGQLILRSPSTDTQYFGPGTRLTVL.

This rearrangement joins TRBV5-1 to TRBJ2-7; TRBD2 is a possible D gene (5 bases). Germline V gene lookup returns CDR1 SGHRS and CDR2 YFSETQ. The CDR3 runs 18 residues. V was clipped by 0 bases and J by 1 base, with 20 bases between them. The CDR3 here is CASSLGLREERISYEQYF. CDR3 in DNA: TGCGCCAGCAGCTTGGGTCTCCGAGAAGAGCGGATATCCTACGAGCAGTACTTC.

The chain couples TRBV20-1 to TRBJ1-1; tentatively, D is TRBD1 (5 bases). V dropped 6 bases and J dropped 1 base, with 18 bases sitting between them. The V gene's germline CDR1 is DFQATT and CDR2 SNEGSKA (reference sequence). The CDR3 covers 15 residues. The CDR3 nucleotides are TGCAGTGCAAGCGCAGGGTTGACGGGGAACACTGAAGCTTTCTTT. This translates into CSASAGLTGNTEAFF.

The chain joins TRBV7-2 to TRBJ2-3, with D possibly being TRBD1 (6 bases). The germline V and J ends were trimmed by 5 bases and 3 bases, with 9 bases remaining between them. The CDR3 has 13 residues. Germline CDR1 is SGHTA and CDR2 is FQGNSA. The CDR3 loop is CASSARGTDTQYF. The CDR3 region has the DNA TGTGCCAGCAGCGCTAGGGGGACAGATACGCAGTATTTT.

This rearrangement joins TRBV14 to TRBJ1-3; D unresolved. Deletions cut 4 bases from V and 4 bases from J, with 14 bases between. The CDR3 extends over 15 amino acids. Germline V gene lookup returns CDR1 SGHDN and CDR2 FVKESK. The CDR3 here is CASSRSREAGNTIYF. The CDR3 nucleotides are TGTGCCAGCAGCCGCTCGAGGGAAGCGGGAAACACCATATATTTT.

In its sample, this clonotype was seen a few times. The gene calls are TRBV20-1 and TRBJ1-4, with 7 bases aligning to TRBD1. The CDR3 is 14 amino acids. Germline lookup yields CDR1 DFQATT and CDR2 SNEGSKA (reference sequence). V lost 3 bases and J lost 6; bases outside the gene matches: 7. The CDR3 is CSASRETGYEKLFF. CDR3 nucleotides: TGCAGTGCTAGTAGGGAGACAGGGTATGAAAAACTGTTTTTT.

The chain recombines TRBV28 with TRBJ2-2; unclear D gene. This CDR3 spans 12 amino acids. Germline values: CDR1 MDHEN, CDR2 SYDVKM. V was cut by 7 bases and J by 7 bases, with 10 bases left in between. In DNA, the CDR3 is TGTGCCAGCAACCGGCCTTACGGGGAGCTGTTTTTT. It is translated as CASNRPYGELFF.

The chain is built from TRBV2 and TRBJ2-2, with 8 bases aligning to TRBD1. This CDR3 is 15 amino acids long. With 6 bases clipped from V and 2 bases from J, the junction kept 5 bases outside the gene matches. Germline loops: CDR1 SNHLY, CDR2 FYNNEI. The CDR3 DNA sequence: TGTGCCAGCAGGGCGACAGGGGTCAACACCGGGGAGCTGTTTTTT. Translation: CASRATGVNTGELFF.

This clonotype came up a few times. J is TRBJ2-3 and V is TRBV29-1; 8 nucleotides agree with TRBD2. Trimming cost V 2 bases and J 4 bases; bases outside gene matches: 2. The CDR3 consists of 13 residues. Germline loops: CDR1 SQVTM, CDR2 ANQGSEA. DNA of the CDR3: TGCAGCGTTGAACGGCGGGAGGCAGATACGCAGTATTTT. Residues: CSVERREADTQYF.

This clonotype showed up just a few times. This chain connects TRBV19 to TRBJ2-3, with D possibly being TRBD2 (6 bases). CDR1 and CDR2 (germline): LNHDA, SQIVND (reference sequence). This CDR3 is built from 14 residues. V dropped 0 bases and J dropped 4 bases, with 8 bases sitting between them. CDR3 coding DNA: TGTGCCAGTAGTATAGAGGGGGAGGCAGATACGCAGTATTTT. Its translation: CASSIEGEADTQYF. The variable domain in full, with the rest retrieved from reference TRBV19 and TRBJ2-3, is DGGITQSPKYLFRKEGQNVTLSCEQNLNHDAMYWYRQDPGQGLRLIYYSQIVNDFQKGDIAEGYSVSREKKESFPLTVTSAQKNPTAFYLCASSIEGEADTQYFGPGTRLTVL.

The V call is TRBV3-1, the J call TRBJ1-1; D is uncertain. CDR1 LGHDT and CDR2 YNNKEL come from the germline V gene (reference sequence). CDR3 length: 15 residues. The ends were cut back, 0 bases at V and 2 bases at J, with 10 bases in the middle. DNA of the CDR3: TGTGCCAGCAGCCAAGATCTCCGGACTAACACTGAAGCTTTCTTT. This gives the protein CASSQDLRTNTEAFF. Supplemented by reference TRBV3-1 and TRBJ1-1, the full variable domain reads DTAVSQTPKYLVTQMGNDKSIKCEQNLGHDTMYWYKQDSKKFLKIMFSYNNKELIINETVPNRFSPKSPDKAHLNLHINSLELGDSAVYFCASSQDLRTNTEAFFGQGTRLTVV.

This clonotype was observed a handful of times. J is TRBJ1-1 and V is TRBV7-8, with 7 nucleotides matching TRBD1. This CDR3 has 14 amino acids. The V gene's germline CDR1 is SGHVS and CDR2 FQNEAQ. Trimming removed 5 bases from V and 7 bases from J; junction bases left unmatched: 10. The CDR3 DNA reads as TGTGCCAGCAGCACCCGACAGGGAGAAATTGAAGCTTTCTTT. Protein product: CASSTRQGEIEAFF.

The rearrangement links TRBV7-2 to TRBJ1-6; a possible D gene is TRBD1 (6 bases). Between the trimmed V and J ends, which lost 3 bases and 6 bases, there was a span of 12 bases. CDR1 is SGHTA and CDR2 is FQGNSA in the germline V gene. This CDR3 region has 15 residues. CDR3 nucleotides: TGTGCCAGCAGCTTTTCGACAGGAATTAATTCACCCCTCCACTTT. Amino acids: CASSFSTGINSPLHF.

V and J are TRBV19 and TRBJ2-7, with D possibly being TRBD1 (6 bases). This CDR3 has 15 residues. The V end was cut by 5 bases, the J end by 3 bases, with 17 bases between. The germline gives CDR1 LNHDA, CDR2 SQIVND (reference sequence). The CDR3 loop reads CASSVLGASSYEQYF. The CDR3 nucleotides read TGTGCCAGTAGTGTCCTGGGGGCGTCGAGCTACGAGCAGTACTTC.

This sequence joins TRBV9 and TRBJ2-7; D is perhaps TRBD1 (6 bases). V gave up 4 bases and J gave up 5 bases, with 19 bases separating them. This CDR3 contains 15 residues. The germline gives CDR1 SGDLS, CDR2 YYNGEE. The CDR3 DNA reads TGTGCCAGCAGCTTCGACAGGCAGGGCCTCCACGAGCAGTACTTC. Its protein is CASSFDRQGLHEQYF.

The V and J genes are TRBV29-1 and TRBJ2-1, with D uncertain. In germline, CDR1 is SQVTM, CDR2 ANQGSEA. The ends were cut back, 0 bases at V and 1 base at J, with 22 bases in the middle. This CDR3 region has 19 residues. In nucleotides, the CDR3 is TGCAGCGTTGAAGATCGGCGAAGCGCCTTTGGGGATTCCTACAATGAGCAGTTCTTC. Translation: CSVEDRRSAFGDSYNEQFF.

V is TRBV20-1 and J is TRBJ2-2; D perhaps matches TRBD1 (6 bases). CDR3 size: 14 residues. V lost 6 bases to trimming and J lost 5 bases, with 16 bases between them. The germline gives CDR1 DFQATT, CDR2 SNEGSKA (reference sequence). CDR3 region: CSAQGGRRTGELFF. The CDR3 DNA sequence: TGCAGTGCCCAAGGGGGTAGGAGGACCGGGGAGCTGTTTTTT.

V usage is TRBV5-1 and J usage is TRBJ2-3; 13 bases line up with TRBD2. CDR3 size: 16 residues. With V trimmed by 4 bases and J by 2 bases, 4 bases remained unmatched. Per the germline V gene, CDR1 is SGHRS and CDR2 is YFSETQ. In DNA, the CDR3 is TGCGCCAGCAGCCTGGGGACTAGCGGGGACACAGATACGCAGTATTTT. Translating it yields CASSLGTSGDTDTQYF.

J is TRBJ1-2 and V is TRBV6-5; TRBD1 might be the D (5 bases). The CDR3 spans 16 residues. Deletions cut 0 bases from V and 0 bases from J, with 11 bases between. CDR1 is MNHEY and CDR2 is SVGAGI in the germline V gene. This CDR3 is CASSYSGGTSNYGYTF. CDR3 DNA sequence: TGTGCCAGCAGTTACTCGGGGGGGACGTCTAACTATGGCTACACCTTC.